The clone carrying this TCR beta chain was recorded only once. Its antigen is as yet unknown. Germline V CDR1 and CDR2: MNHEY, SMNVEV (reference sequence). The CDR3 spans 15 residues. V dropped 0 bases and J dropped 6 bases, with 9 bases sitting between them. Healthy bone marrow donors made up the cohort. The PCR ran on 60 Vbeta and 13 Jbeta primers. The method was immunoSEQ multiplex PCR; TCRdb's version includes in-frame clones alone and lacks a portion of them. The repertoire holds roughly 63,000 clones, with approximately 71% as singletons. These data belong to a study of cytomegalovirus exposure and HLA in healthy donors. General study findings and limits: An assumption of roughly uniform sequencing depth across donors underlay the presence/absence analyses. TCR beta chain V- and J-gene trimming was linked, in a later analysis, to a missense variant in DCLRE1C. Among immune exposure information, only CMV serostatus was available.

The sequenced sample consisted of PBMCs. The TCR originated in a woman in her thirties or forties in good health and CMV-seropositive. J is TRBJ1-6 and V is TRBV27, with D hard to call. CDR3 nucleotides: TGTGCCAGCAGTTTATCGCGCAGGTCTAATTCACCCCTCCACTTT. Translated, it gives CASSLSRRSNSPLHF.